This TCR beta chain derives from a study of response to subunit inactivated influenza vaccine. Study-level points and caveats: Authors suggested each seasonal influenza vaccination recruits few new T cells.

Note on this clonotype: Antigen: not known.

Per the germline V gene, CDR1 is MGHDK and CDR2 is SYGVNS. The CDR3 extends over 17 amino acids. The V gene end was trimmed by 4 bases and the J gene end by 9 bases; junction bases not matched to a gene: 13. From the RT-PCR reads, TCRdb called clonotypes with MiXCR, one entry per CDR3 protein. Of around 750,000 distinct CDR3 sequences in the sample, 21% were seen once. The sequence derives from a man aged 45 to 65 who received an inactivated influenza vaccine. This rearrangement joins TRBV25-1 to TRBJ2-1, with 12 bases fitting TRBD2. The input for sequencing was PBMCs from blood, taken more than 4 days after vaccination. In DNA form, the CDR3 reads TGTGCCAGCAGTGGGCGACTAGCGGGGGACCCGCAGGCTGAGCAGTTCTTC. It yields the protein CASSGRLAGDPQAEQFF.